Following are 22 T cell receptor beta chains from one sample sequenced in a study of cytomegalovirus exposure and HLA in healthy donors. The PCR contained 60 Vbeta and 13 Jbeta primers. Only in-frame clones appear in the TCRdb table, and some are missing; sequencing was by immunoSEQ multiplex PCR. The sample has roughly 68,000 clones, around four fifths seen once. Sample: PBMCs. The receptors derive from a male donor in good health and CMV-seropositive.

The genes are TRBV7-2 and TRBJ1-4, with D hard to call. The CDR3 covers 11 residues. The V end was cut by 1 base, the J end by 15 bases, with 9 bases between. Germline values: CDR1 SGHTA, CDR2 FQGNSA. The CDR3 spells CASSLERGLFF. CDR3 nucleotide sequence: TGTGCCAGCAGCTTAGAGCGCGGATTGTTTTTT.

The chain couples TRBV4-3 to TRBJ1-4; D gene ambiguous. V gave up 0 bases and J gave up 0 bases, with 8 bases separating them. CDR1 is LGHNA, CDR2 YSLEER, per germline. The CDR3 has 16 residues. The DNA of the CDR3 is TGCGCCAGCAGCCAAGATCCCACTGCAACTAATGAAAAACTGTTTTTT. Translating it yields CASSQDPTATNEKLFF.

The chain employs TRBV6-1 and TRBJ2-7, with a possible D match to TRBD1 (6 bases). The ends were cut back, 0 bases at V and 9 bases at J, with 15 bases in the middle. This CDR3 is built from 14 residues. CDR1 MNHNS and CDR2 SASEGT come from the germline V gene. In DNA form, the CDR3 reads TGTGCCAGCAGTGAAGCATTTCCCAGGGGAGTGCAGTACTTC. This sequence encodes CASSEAFPRGVQYF.

J is TRBJ2-2 and V is TRBV10-3; D is unclear. V was cut by 2 bases and J by 4 bases, with 14 bases left in between. The length of the CDR3 is 16 residues. CDR1 ENHRY and CDR2 SYGVKD come from the germline V gene. The CDR3 here is CAISEPTLDVTGELFF. The CDR3 nucleotides are TGTGCCATCAGTGAGCCGACTCTTGATGTCACCGGGGAGCTGTTTTTT.

The chain uses TRBV7-9 and TRBJ1-5, with D maybe TRBD1 (6 bases). This CDR3 contains 16 residues. Germline V gene sequence: CDR1 SEHNR, CDR2 FQNEAQ (reference sequence). V gave up 1 base and J gave up 5 bases, with 15 bases separating them. CDR3 protein: CASSLGTAILYQPQHF. The CDR3 DNA reads TGTGCCAGCAGCTTAGGGACAGCCATACTTTATCAGCCCCAGCATTTT.

J is TRBJ2-1 and V is TRBV15; D remains unclear. The CDR3 sequence is 12 residues long. Germline loops: CDR1 LNHNV, CDR2 YYDKDF (reference sequence). Trimming removed 1 base from V and 8 bases from J, with 6 bases in between. CDR3 amino acids: CATSRVHDEQFF. The CDR3 DNA reads TGTGCCACCAGCAGAGTCCATGATGAGCAGTTCTTC.

The rearrangement links TRBV5-6 to TRBJ2-7, with 15 bases matching TRBD2. Germline CDR1 and CDR2: SGHDT and YYEEEE. The CDR3 is 16 residues long. The junction had 5 bases not matched to a gene; V was cut back by 5 bases and J by 2 bases. CDR3 in DNA: TGTGCCAGCAGACCGGGACTAGCGGGGGGCCCCTACGAGCAGTACTTC. Its translation is CASRPGLAGGPYEQYF.

The chain uses TRBV18 and TRBJ2-2; D remains ambiguous. The CDR3 covers 15 residues. CDR1 KGHSH and CDR2 LQKENI come from the germline V gene. With 1 base removed from V and 1 base from J, the gap between germline ends came to 7 bases. CDR3 amino acids: CASSPRAGNTGELFF. The DNA for the CDR3 is TGTGCCAGCTCACCACGGGCAGGGAACACCGGGGAGCTGTTTTTT. Using reference TRBV18 and TRBJ2-2 for the parts outside the CDR3, the full variable domain is NAGVMQNPRHLVRRRGQEARLRCSPMKGHSHVYWYRQLPEEGLKFMVYLQKENIIDESGMPKERFSAEFPKEGPSILRIQQVVRGDSAAYFCASSPRAGNTGELFFGEGSRLTVL.

The rearrangement links TRBV5-4 to TRBJ2-1, with D possibly being TRBD2 (5 bases). The germline gives CDR1 SGHNT, CDR2 YYREEE (reference sequence). CDR3 length equals 15 residues. The V end was cut by 0 bases, the J end by 4 bases, with 11 bases between. The CDR3 reads CASSLATRRYNEQFF. In DNA, the CDR3 is TGTGCCAGCAGCTTGGCCACTAGAAGGTACAATGAGCAGTTCTTC.

This CDR3 is CASSGGGLSYNEQFF. The CDR3 nucleotides read TGTGCCAGCAGCGGCGGGGGTCTTTCCTACAATGAGCAGTTCTTC. V gene TRBV9 combines with J gene TRBJ2-1, with 7 bases fitting TRBD2. V gave up 3 bases and J gave up 1 base; unmatched junction bases: 4. CDR1 is SGDLS and CDR2 is YYNGEE in the germline V gene. This CDR3 is built from 15 residues.

The chain combines TRBV14 with TRBJ1-4; D unclear. CDR1 is SGHDN and CDR2 is FVKESK in the germline V gene. The CDR3 is 16 residues long. V lost 0 bases to trimming and J lost 1 base, with 9 bases between them. The CDR3 DNA sequence: TGTGCCAGCAGCCAAGACGCCGCAGTAACTAATGAAAAACTGTTTTTT. Protein: CASSQDAAVTNEKLFF. Variable domain in full (rest from reference TRBV14 and TRBJ1-4): EAGVTQFPSHSVIEKGQTVTLRCDPISGHDNLYWYRRVMGKEIKFLLHFVKESKQDESGMPNNRFLAERTGGTYSTLKVQPAELEDSGVYFCASSQDAAVTNEKLFFGSGTQLSVL.

This chain links TRBV6-5 with TRBJ1-1, with no clear D. The CDR3 sequence is 14 residues long. The germline CDR1 and CDR2 sequences are MNHEY and SVGAGI. Trimming removed 1 base from V and 5 bases from J, with 11 bases in between. CDR3 in amino acids: CASSYYDAGTEAFF. The CDR3 nucleotides read TGTGCCAGCAGTTACTATGACGCGGGTACTGAAGCTTTCTTT.

This rearrangement joins TRBV29-1 to TRBJ1-1; D not certain. CDR3 length equals 13 residues. Trimming took off 0 bases at V and 6 bases at J, with 11 bases between the two ends. The germline V gene encodes CDR1 SQVTM and CDR2 ANQGSEA. The CDR3 coding sequence is TGCAGCGTTGAAGATCTACAGCTTGCTGAAGCTTTCTTT. Translated, it gives CSVEDLQLAEAFF.

This chain connects TRBV9 to TRBJ2-2, with TRBD2 identical over 8 bases. This CDR3 is 16 amino acids long. The ends lost 4 bases at V and 4 bases at J; junction bases unmatched: 9. Germline lookup yields CDR1 SGDLS and CDR2 YYNGEE. Here the CDR3 DNA reads TGTGCCAGCAGCCCCGGGGGGGGCGCGGGCACCGGGGAGCTGTTTTTT. Protein sequence: CASSPGGGAGTGELFF.

This chain links TRBV6-5 with TRBJ2-5; a possible D gene is TRBD1 (6 bases). V shed 6 bases and J shed 4 bases, with 15 bases lying between them. Germline V gene sequence: CDR1 MNHEY, CDR2 SVGAGI. The CDR3 contains 14 residues. CDR3 sequence: CASSGTGNGETQYF. The CDR3 nucleotides are TGTGCCAGCAGCGGAACAGGGAATGGAGAGACCCAGTACTTC.

CDR3 protein: CASSVPESAEAFF. In nucleotides, the CDR3 is TGTGCCAGCAGCGTTCCGGAGAGCGCTGAAGCTTTCTTT. The chain links TRBV9 to TRBJ1-1; the D is unclear. Germline assignment: CDR1 SGDLS and CDR2 YYNGEE. Trimming took 2 bases from V and 6 from J, leaving 11 bases between them. The CDR3 spans 13 residues.

The DNA for the CDR3 is TGTGCCAGCAGTACCGACGGACTAGCCTCCTACAATGAGCAGTTCTTC. This encodes CASSTDGLASYNEQFF. The chain joins TRBV28 to TRBJ2-1, with 8 bases that match TRBD2. The CDR3 covers 16 residues. Germline CDR1 is MDHEN and CDR2 is SYDVKM. The trim removed 5 bases at V and 0 bases at J, leaving 6 bases unmatched.

The chain carries TRBV30 and TRBJ1-1; unclear D gene. CDR1 is GTSNPN, CDR2 SVGIG, per germline (reference sequence). The ends were cut back, 7 bases at V and 11 bases at J, with 14 bases in the middle. The CDR3 is 10 residues long. This CDR3 is CASRGGVAFF. The CDR3, as DNA: TGTGCCTCCCGTGGCGGTGTCGCTTTCTTT.

The chain recombines TRBV6-6 with TRBJ2-7; 12 nucleotides line up with TRBD1. This CDR3 contains 16 residues. The V gene end was trimmed by 6 bases and the J gene end by 4 bases; junction bases not matched to a gene: 10. The germline V gene has CDR1 MNHNY and CDR2 SVGAGI (reference sequence). The CDR3 loop is CASSKPRDRGQYEQYF. CDR3 DNA: TGTGCCAGCAGCAAACCCCGGGACAGGGGGCAGTACGAGCAGTACTTC.

The rearrangement uses TRBV29-1 and TRBJ1-2; no firm D call. Trimming pared 5 bases from V and 0 bases from J, leaving 16 bases between. The CDR3 consists of 15 residues. Per germline, CDR1 SQVTM and CDR2 ANQGSEA. CDR3 sequence (DNA): TGCAGCGTTAAGGACGGGCGGGCAGCTAACTATGGCTACACCTTC. Translation gives CSVKDGRAANYGYTF.

V gene TRBV6-5 combines with J gene TRBJ1-2; 9 positions match TRBD1. The CDR3 is 14 amino acids. V lost 2 bases, J lost 8 bases, and 6 bases stayed unmatched. Germline V lookup: CDR1 MNHEY, CDR2 SVGAGI. CDR3: CASSYSTGGAGYTF. The CDR3 nucleotides are TGTGCCAGCAGTTACAGCACAGGGGGCGCGGGCTACACCTTC.

The chain couples TRBV5-1 to TRBJ2-2, with D possibly being TRBD1 (6 bases). This CDR3 is 15 amino acids long. Germline V CDR1 and CDR2: SGHRS, YFSETQ. V dropped 7 bases and J dropped 2 bases, with 15 bases sitting between them. CDR3 sequence: CASRTGRRNTGELFF. The CDR3 DNA follows: TGCGCCAGCCGCACAGGGCGGCGAAACACCGGGGAGCTGTTTTTT.